What follows is one T cell receptor beta chain and its context. Its antigen is as yet unknown. This cohort consisted of healthy bone marrow donors. The sample comes from a study of cytomegalovirus exposure and HLA in healthy donors. Study-wide results and limits: The classifier reportedly diagnosed cytomegalovirus status with high sensitivity and specificity. The productive fraction for most TCR beta V segments was about 87% or about 30% in an earlier analysis.

After removal of 5 bases from V and 7 bases from J, the junction contained 6 bases not matched to a gene. This CDR3 contains 14 residues. Germline CDR1 reads KGHSH; CDR2 reads LQKENI. Primers for the PCR totalled 60 Vbeta and 13 Jbeta. As handled by the study authors: A later analysis tallied 65 million to 85 million unique TCR beta chains, roughly 11 million of them shared. The table came from immunoSEQ multiplex PCR; TCRdb's copy has only in-frame clones and leaves some out. The V and J calls and the clone size are those of that table, but D and trimming were determined from the DNA. The sample lists roughly 200,000 clones; roughly 79% were seen once.

The rearrangement links TRBV18 to TRBJ1-5; 9 bases align to TRBD1. This clonotype was obtained from a male donor in good health and CMV-seronegative. The sequencing sample was made of PBMCs. As DNA, the CDR3 is TGTGCCAGCTCATGGGGACAGGGCCGGCAGCCCCAGCATTTT. Its translation: CASSWGQGRQPQHF.